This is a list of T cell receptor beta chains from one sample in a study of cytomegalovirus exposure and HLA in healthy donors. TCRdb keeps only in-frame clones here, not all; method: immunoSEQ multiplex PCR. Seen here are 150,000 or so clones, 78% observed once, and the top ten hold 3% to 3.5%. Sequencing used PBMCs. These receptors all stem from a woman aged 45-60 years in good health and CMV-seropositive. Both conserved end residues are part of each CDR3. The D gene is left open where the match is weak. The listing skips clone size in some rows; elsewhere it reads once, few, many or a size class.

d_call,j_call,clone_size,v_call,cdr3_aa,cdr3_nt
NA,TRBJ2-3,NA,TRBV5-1,CASSLGQSTDTQYF,TGCGCCAGCAGCTTGGGACAGTCCACAGATACGCAGTATTTT
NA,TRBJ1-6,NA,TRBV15,CATSRSTGSDSPLHF,TGTGCCACCAGCAGGTCAACAGGGTCGGATTCACCCCTCCACTTT
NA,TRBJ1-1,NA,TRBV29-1,CSPGVAAEAFF,TGCAGCCCAGGTGTGGCTGCTGAAGCTTTCTTT
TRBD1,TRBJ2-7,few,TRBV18,CASSHTGDEQYF,TGTGCCAGCTCACATACAGGGGACGAGCAGTACTTC
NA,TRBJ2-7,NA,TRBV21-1,CASTLTSGIPNTYEQYF,TGTGCCAGCACCCTGACTAGCGGGATCCCAAATACCTACGAGCAGTACTTC
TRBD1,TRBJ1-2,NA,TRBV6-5,CASRPTGEANYGYTF,TGTGCCAGCAGGCCCACAGGGGAAGCTAACTATGGCTACACCTTC
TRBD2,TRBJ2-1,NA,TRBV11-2,CASSLGLAGNEQFF,TGTGCCAGCAGCTTAGGGCTAGCGGGGAATGAGCAGTTCTTC
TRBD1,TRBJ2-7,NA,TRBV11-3,CASSPGTGGGEQYF,TGTGCCAGCAGCCCCGGGACAGGGGGAGGCGAGCAGTACTTC
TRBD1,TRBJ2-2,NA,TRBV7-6,CASSSLQGNDGELFF,TGTGCCAGCAGCTCCTTACAGGGGAATGACGGGGAGCTGTTTTTT
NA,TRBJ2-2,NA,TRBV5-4,CASSQGVPTRTGELFF,TGCGCCAGCAGCCAAGGTGTTCCGACTCGCACCGGGGAGCTGTTTTTT
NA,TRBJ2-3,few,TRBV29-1,CSVEDPGAITDTQYF,TGCAGCGTTGAAGATCCAGGGGCCATCACAGATACGCAGTATTTT
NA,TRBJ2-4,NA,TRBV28,CASMGGGNIQYF,TGTGCCAGCATGGGAGGGGGAAACATTCAGTACTTC
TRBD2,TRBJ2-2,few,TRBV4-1,CASSRHAGGTGGELFF,TGCGCCAGCAGCCGGCATGCGGGAGGGACTGGCGGGGAGCTGTTTTTT
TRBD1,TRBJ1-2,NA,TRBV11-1,CASSPPGQNYGYTF,TGTGCCAGCAGCCCACCGGGACAGAACTATGGCTACACCTTC
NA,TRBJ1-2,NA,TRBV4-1,CASRQEELGNYGYTF,TGCGCCAGCAGACAGGAAGAATTGGGCAACTATGGCTACACCTTC
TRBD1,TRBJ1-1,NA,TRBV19,CASSITGGGTANTEAFF,TGTGCCAGTAGTATCACAGGGGGGGGGACAGCGAACACTGAAGCTTTCTTT